Each of the 28 T cell receptor beta chains below was sequenced from the same sample in a study of cytomegalovirus exposure and HLA in healthy donors. Clones were sequenced by immunoSEQ multiplex PCR, and TCRdb holds only the in-frame ones, with some missing. This table has some 260,000 clones, about 92% appearing once. The sequenced sample consisted of PBMCs. The source of these receptors is a woman in her 30s in good health and CMV-seronegative.

The chain recombines TRBV28 with TRBJ2-1; a possible D gene is TRBD2 (6 bases). The V and J ends lost 5 bases and 7 bases respectively, with 15 bases between them. This CDR3 contains 14 residues. Germline CDR1 is MDHEN and CDR2 is SYDVKM. The CDR3 region has the DNA TGTGCCAGCAGTCCGCCGGTTAGCGGTAATGAGCAGTTCTTC. Protein product: CASSPPVSGNEQFF.

V usage is TRBV10-3 and J usage is TRBJ2-1; D is undetermined. Germline V gives CDR1 ENHRY, CDR2 SYGVKD. Trimming removed 3 bases at V and 7 bases at J, with 10 bases between. This CDR3 has 13 residues. The CDR3 DNA reads TGTGCCATCAGTGAACCGAATATTAATGAGCAGTTCTTC. It encodes CAISEPNINEQFF.

The J gene is TRBJ2-1, the V gene TRBV19; TRBD1 aligns across 7 bases. CDR3 length equals 14 residues. CDR1 is LNHDA and CDR2 is SQIVND in the germline V gene (reference sequence). V lost 5 bases, J lost 7 bases, and 8 bases stayed unmatched. The CDR3 loop is CASSHRGRMNEQFF. The CDR3 nucleotides are TGTGCCAGTAGTCACAGGGGTCGTATGAATGAGCAGTTCTTC.

This clone was counted between two and nine times. The rearrangement links TRBV28 to TRBJ1-3; 8 bases map to TRBD1. The CDR3 runs 15 residues. The ends lost 8 bases at V and 2 bases at J; junction bases unmatched: 8. The germline V gene has CDR1 MDHEN and CDR2 SYDVKM. CDR3 sequence: CASFDRGGTGNTIYF. In DNA, the CDR3 is TGTGCCAGCTTTGACAGGGGAGGAACTGGAAACACCATATATTTT.

The chain uses TRBV7-2 and TRBJ2-1; tentative D call: TRBD2 (6 bases). The germline CDR1 and CDR2 sequences are SGHTA and FQGNSA. The CDR3 has 14 amino acids. Trimming stripped 5 bases from V and 5 bases from J, with 13 bases between. The CDR3 DNA reads as TGTGCCAGCAGCATGGGACTGAAGAACAATGAGCAGTTCTTC. Protein: CASSMGLKNNEQFF. Filled out from reference TRBV7-2 and TRBJ2-1, the complete variable domain reads GAGVSQSPSNKVTEKGKDVELRCDPISGHTALYWYRQSLGQGLEFLIYFQGNSAPDKSGLPSDRFSAERTGGSVSTLTIQRTQQEDSAVYLCASSMGLKNNEQFFGPGTRLTVL.

In the case of this clone: The same CDR3 also results from other DNA sequences found in this sample. This rearrangement joins TRBV28 to TRBJ2-7; D gene unclear. The CDR3 contains 12 residues. With 3 bases removed from V and 3 bases from J, the gap between germline ends came to 6 bases. Looked up from germline, CDR1 is MDHEN and CDR2 is SYDVKM. CDR3 sequence (DNA): TGTGCCAGCAGTTTCCAGAACTACGAGCAGTACTTC. Translated: CASSFQNYEQYF.

V gene TRBV7-2 combines with J gene TRBJ2-7; TRBD2 is a possible D gene (5 bases). Trimming removed 2 bases from V and 6 bases from J, with 20 bases in between. The CDR3 has 16 residues. Germline V lookup: CDR1 SGHTA, CDR2 FQGNSA. The CDR3 DNA reads as TGTGCCAGCAGCTTAATTCTGGGGTTGGCAGGAGGCGAGCAGTACTTC. This translates into CASSLILGLAGGEQYF. Full variable domain (rest looked up from reference TRBV7-2 and TRBJ2-7): GAGVSQSPSNKVTEKGKDVELRCDPISGHTALYWYRQSLGQGLEFLIYFQGNSAPDKSGLPSDRFSAERTGGSVSTLTIQRTQQEDSAVYLCASSLILGLAGGEQYFGPGTRLTVT.

J is TRBJ2-3 and V is TRBV9, with no clear D. V was pared by 3 bases and J by 4 bases, with 6 bases between. CDR1 and CDR2 (germline): SGDLS, YYNGEE. The CDR3 is 12 amino acids. The CDR3, as DNA: TGTGCCAGCAGCGGCCACGCAGATACGCAGTATTTT. Translated: CASSGHADTQYF.

The chain is built from TRBV6-1 and TRBJ1-1; D is unresolved. This CDR3 is built from 14 residues. V was clipped by 6 bases and J by 1 base, with 12 bases between them. The V gene's germline CDR1 is MNHNS and CDR2 SASEGT. CDR3 region: CASSTIPGNTEAFF. The CDR3 DNA reads as TGTGCCAGCAGCACTATTCCGGGGAACACTGAAGCTTTCTTT.

The V call is TRBV11-2, the J call TRBJ2-3, with a tentative D call TRBD1 (5 bases). Germline CDR1 is SGHAT and CDR2 is FQNNGV. V gave up 1 base and J gave up 2 bases, with 10 bases separating them. CDR3 length: 15 residues. The CDR3 DNA is TGTGCCAGCAGCTTAGCTGGCAGGGACACAGATACGCAGTATTTT. It yields the protein CASSLAGRDTDTQYF.

This chain connects TRBV9 to TRBJ2-2; D is possibly TRBD1 or TRBD2 (5 bases each). CDR3 length: 17 residues. Germline V gives CDR1 SGDLS, CDR2 YYNGEE. Between the trimmed V and J ends, which lost 4 bases and 4 bases, there was a span of 20 bases. This CDR3 reads CASSLGTGWGSTGELFF. The CDR3 DNA reads TGTGCCAGCAGCCTGGGTACGGGGTGGGGCAGCACCGGGGAGCTGTTTTTT.

This chain joins TRBV6-5 and TRBJ1-1, with 7 bases lining up with TRBD1. CDR1 and CDR2 (germline): MNHEY, SVGAGI. The CDR3 has 15 amino acids. V trimming: 7 bases; J trimming: 2 bases; junction bases outside the gene matches: 10. The CDR3: CASTPLGQSNTEAFF. The CDR3 DNA is TGTGCCAGCACACCCTTGGGACAGTCAAACACTGAAGCTTTCTTT.

The chain employs TRBV4-3 and TRBJ2-3; 12 bases match TRBD2. The germline V gene encodes CDR1 LGHNA and CDR2 YSLEER. The V gene end was trimmed by 4 bases and the J gene end by 2 bases; junction bases not matched to a gene: 1. The CDR3 has 15 amino acids. In DNA form, the CDR3 reads TGCGCCAGCAGCCGACTAGCGGGGGCCACAGATACGCAGTATTTT. This translates into CASSRLAGATDTQYF.

J is TRBJ1-2 and V is TRBV4-1; 8 bases match TRBD1. The CDR3 length is 15 residues. CDR1 and CDR2 from the germline V gene are MGHRA and YSYEKL. The J segment lost 7 bases and the V segment lost 6 bases, leaving 13 bases of the junction unmatched. The CDR3 DNA reads TGCGCCAGCAGTTCATTTCCGGGACAGGAAGGTGGCTACACCTTC. It yields the protein CASSSFPGQEGGYTF.

The chain carries TRBV7-2 and TRBJ2-4, with TRBD2 identical over 10 bases. Trimming removed 1 base from V and 8 bases from J; junction bases left unmatched: 2. The germline V gene has CDR1 SGHTA and CDR2 FQGNSA. The CDR3 covers 14 residues. CDR3 nucleotides: TGTGCCAGCAGCTTAGGACTAGCGGGTGACATTCAGTACTTC. Protein: CASSLGLAGDIQYF.

The chain uses TRBV4-3 and TRBJ2-2; D remains unclear. Germline V gene data show CDR1 as LGHNA and CDR2 as YSLEER. The V end was cut by 2 bases, the J end by 3 bases, with 10 bases between. This CDR3 is built from 15 residues. DNA for the CDR3: TGCGCCAGCAGCCAACTAATTGGGGACACCGGGGAGCTGTTTTTT. It encodes CASSQLIGDTGELFF.

A note on this clone: Other DNA sequences within the sample encode an identical CDR3. The chain couples TRBV15 to TRBJ2-5; D is unclear. Trimming took off 0 bases at V and 2 bases at J, with 10 bases between the two ends. The CDR3 runs to 15 residues. The germline CDR1 and CDR2 sequences are LNHNV and YYDKDF (reference sequence). CDR3 in DNA: TGTGCCACCAGCAGAGATCCGGGCCCTCAAGAGACCCAGTACTTC. Amino acids: CATSRDPGPQETQYF. The whole variable domain, filled in from reference TRBV15 and TRBJ2-5, reads DAMVIQNPRYQVTQFGKPVTLSCSQTLNHNVMYWYQQKSSQAPKLLFHYYDKDFNNEADTPDNFQSRRPNTSFCFLDIRSPGLGDTAMYLCATSRDPGPQETQYFGPGTRLLVL.

The chain is built from TRBV30 and TRBJ2-4; D is unclear. This CDR3 comprises 14 residues. V was pared by 0 bases and J by 0 bases, with 6 bases between. From germline, CDR1 is GTSNPN and CDR2 SVGIG (reference sequence). The CDR3 DNA reads TGTGCCTGGAGTGTTGGGTTAGCCAAAAACATTCAGTACTTC. Amino acid sequence: CAWSVGLAKNIQYF. Full variable domain (outside the CDR3, taken from reference TRBV30 and TRBJ2-4): SQTIHQWPATLVQPVGSPLSLECTVEGTSNPNLYWYRQAAGRGLQLLFYSVGIGQISSEVPQNLSASRPQDRQFILSSKKLLLSDSGFYLCAWSVGLAKNIQYFGAGTRLSVL.

The chain has TRBV7-3 and TRBJ2-2; 10 positions agree with TRBD2. The V gene's germline CDR1 is SGHTA and CDR2 FQGTGA. CDR3 length: 21 amino acids. J lost 3 bases, V lost 5 bases, and 21 bases had no gene match. CDR3 protein: CASSTTGLARTSRADTGELFF. Here the CDR3 DNA reads TGTGCCAGCAGCACGACGGGACTAGCGCGTACCTCAAGAGCTGACACCGGGGAGCTGTTTTTT.

The chain uses TRBV27 and TRBJ2-1; 10 bases are a match to TRBD2. Trimming cost V 5 bases and J 2 bases; bases outside gene matches: 9. The CDR3 covers 17 residues. CDR1 is MNHEY and CDR2 is SMNVEV in the germline V gene (reference sequence). In nucleotides, the CDR3 is TGTGCCAGCAGTCCCTCCCGGACTAGCGGAACCTACAATGAGCAGTTCTTC. Encoded protein: CASSPSRTSGTYNEQFF.

CDR3 loop: CASSGTSGSTDTQYF. The CDR3 bases are TGTGCCAGCAGTGGGACTAGCGGGAGCACAGATACGCAGTATTTT. This chain joins TRBV2 and TRBJ2-3, with 11 bases that match TRBD2. CDR1 is SNHLY, CDR2 FYNNEI, per germline. V shed 4 bases, J shed 0 bases, and the junction held 0 bases outside the gene matches. There are 15 residues in the CDR3.

This clone was picked up one time. This chain joins TRBV28 and TRBJ1-1; D gene uncertain. Looked up from germline, CDR1 is MDHEN and CDR2 is SYDVKM. The CDR3 consists of 14 residues. V lost 5 bases, J lost 1 base, and 11 bases lay in between. DNA for the CDR3: TGTGCCAGCAGTCCCCTGTGGGAGAACACTGAAGCTTTCTTT. Translation gives CASSPLWENTEAFF.

V gene TRBV9 combines with J gene TRBJ2-2; D is perhaps TRBD2 (5 bases). The CDR3 extends over 14 amino acids. Trimming took off 3 bases at V and 8 bases at J, with 14 bases between the two ends. Germline loops: CDR1 SGDLS, CDR2 YYNGEE. Written as DNA, the CDR3 is TGTGCCAGCAGCGCCCCCAGAGGGCCTGGGGAGCTGTTTTTT. As protein: CASSAPRGPGELFF.

The rearrangement joins TRBV29-1 to TRBJ2-7; 10 bases map to TRBD1. This CDR3 spans 14 amino acids. The J segment lost 4 bases and the V segment lost 6 bases, leaving 9 bases of the junction unmatched. Germline CDR1 and CDR2: SQVTM and ANQGSEA. The CDR3 nucleotides are TGCAGCGTGGAGTTACCGGGACAGGGGTACGAGCAGTACTTC. Translated: CSVELPGQGYEQYF.

As DNA, the CDR3 is TGCGCCAGCAGCCAGGGCTTGGCGTTGTCCTACGAGCAGTACTTC. Amino acids: CASSQGLALSYEQYF. The chain recombines TRBV4-1 with TRBJ2-7; D gene ambiguous. The CDR3 extends over 15 amino acids. The germline V gene encodes CDR1 MGHRA and CDR2 YSYEKL. V gave up 3 bases and J gave up 1 base, with 13 bases separating them.

J is TRBJ2-5 and V is TRBV21-1; the D call in the table, TRBD1, was not verified against the DNA. TRBV21-1 has pseudogene status. This CDR3 has 12 amino acids. This CDR3 reads CASSCQVTRQYF. CDR3 DNA: TGTGCCAGCAGTTGCCAGGTAACAAGACAGTACTTC.

V usage is TRBV27 and J usage is TRBJ1-2; no definite D call. Germline-derived CDR1 and CDR2 are MNHEY and SMNVEV (reference sequence). The V and J ends lost 3 bases and 8 bases respectively, with 16 bases between them. The CDR3 contains 14 residues. CDR3 amino acids: CASSFTPTPEGYTF. The CDR3 nucleotides are TGTGCCAGCAGTTTCACGCCAACTCCCGAGGGCTACACCTTC.

CDR3 loop: CASSLGASTNTGELFF. The CDR3 DNA reads as TGTGCCAGCAGCTTGGGTGCCAGCACCAACACCGGGGAGCTGTTTTTT. The chain links TRBV5-5 to TRBJ2-2, with unresolved D. This CDR3 has 16 amino acids. V was shortened by 0 bases and J by 2 bases, with 11 bases between the two germline ends. CDR1 is SGHKS, CDR2 YYEKEE, per germline (reference sequence).